This TCR beta chain comes out of a study of shared clonotypes between healthy human individuals. Notes on the study in general: A generally larger estimated richness was seen in naive subsets than in memory subsets. At large depth, rarefaction still showed sorted-subset sequencing to be incomplete.

Some clones are missing from TCRdb's copy, which holds only in-frame ones; the method was immunoSEQ multiplex PCR. The sample shows roughly 590,000 clones, roughly 95% of them seen only once. CDR3 length equals 16 residues. Germline assignment: CDR1 SGHRS and CDR2 YFSETQ. V was pared by 0 bases and J by 2 bases, with 11 bases between. CD8 cells regarded as naive lacked CD45RO, were positively chosen for CCR7, and omitted terminally differentiated effector memory CD45RA+ cells. A remark on this clone: Its antigen remains unidentified.

Sequenced: naive CD8+ T cells sorted from blood. The rearrangement joins TRBV5-1 to TRBJ2-2; no clear D gene. The receptor was isolated from a woman aged 30 to 39 in good health. This CDR3 reads CASSLAWEINTGELFF. In DNA form, the CDR3 reads TGCGCCAGCAGCTTGGCCTGGGAAATTAACACCGGGGAGCTGTTTTTT.